This T cell receptor (beta chain) is drawn from a study of OX40 agonist ivuxolimab in advanced cancers. Study information: Prior checkpoint blockade (anti-PD-1, anti-PD-L1 or anti-CTLA-4) was permitted; around 37% had it.

The repertoire was sequenced with immunoSEQ multiplex PCR; TCRdb's copy has only in-frame clones and lacks some. The sample lists 40,000 to 45,000 clones, 75% to 90% occurring once. Germline V gene lookup returns CDR1 SNHLY and CDR2 FYNNEI. Trimming cost V 5 bases and J 5 bases; bases outside gene matches: 12. The CDR3 is 16 residues long. J is TRBJ1-1 and V is TRBV2; 9 nucleotides agree with TRBD1. This receptor was identified in an adult with an advanced solid tumor such as melanoma, head and neck, liver or kidney cancer. The sample in question was CD4+ or CD8+ T cells sorted from blood, obtained in a trial of the OX40 agonist ivuxolimab. The CDR3 spells CASSRGTGLGRTEAFF. CDR3 DNA: TGTGCCAGCAGTCGAGGGACAGGGTTGGGTAGGACTGAAGCTTTCTTT.